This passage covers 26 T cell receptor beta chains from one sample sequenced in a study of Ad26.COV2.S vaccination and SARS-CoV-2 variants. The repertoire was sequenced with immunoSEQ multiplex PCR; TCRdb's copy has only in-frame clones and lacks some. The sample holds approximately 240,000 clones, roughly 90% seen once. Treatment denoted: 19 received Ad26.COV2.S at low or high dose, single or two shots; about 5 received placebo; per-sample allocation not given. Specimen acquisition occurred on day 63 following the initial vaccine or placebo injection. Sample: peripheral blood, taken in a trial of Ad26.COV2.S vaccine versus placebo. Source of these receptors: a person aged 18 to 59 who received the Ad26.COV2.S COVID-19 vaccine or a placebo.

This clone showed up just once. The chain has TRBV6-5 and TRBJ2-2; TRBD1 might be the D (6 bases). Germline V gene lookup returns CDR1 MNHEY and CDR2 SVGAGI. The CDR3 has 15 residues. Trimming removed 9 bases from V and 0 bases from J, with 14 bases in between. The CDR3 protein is CASKTGHSNTGELFF. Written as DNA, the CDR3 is TGTGCCAGTAAGACGGGACATTCGAACACCGGGGAGCTGTTTTTT.

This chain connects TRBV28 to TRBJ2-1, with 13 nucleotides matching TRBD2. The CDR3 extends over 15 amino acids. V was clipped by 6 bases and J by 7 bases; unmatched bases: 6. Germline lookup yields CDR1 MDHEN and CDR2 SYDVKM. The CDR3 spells CASSLTSGGFNEQFF. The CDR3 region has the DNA TGTGCCAGCAGCTTGACTAGCGGGGGGTTTAATGAGCAGTTCTTC.

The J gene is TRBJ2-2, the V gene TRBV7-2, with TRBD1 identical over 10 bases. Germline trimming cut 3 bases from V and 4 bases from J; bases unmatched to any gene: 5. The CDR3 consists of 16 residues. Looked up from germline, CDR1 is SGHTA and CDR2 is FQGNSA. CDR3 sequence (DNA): TGTGCCAGCAGCTTGGGGACAGGGGTTTTCACCGGGGAGCTGTTTTTT. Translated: CASSLGTGVFTGELFF. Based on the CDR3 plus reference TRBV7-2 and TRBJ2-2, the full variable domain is GAGVSQSPSNKVTEKGKDVELRCDPISGHTALYWYRQSLGQGLEFLIYFQGNSAPDKSGLPSDRFSAERTGGSVSTLTIQRTQQEDSAVYLCASSLGTGVFTGELFFGEGSRLTVL.

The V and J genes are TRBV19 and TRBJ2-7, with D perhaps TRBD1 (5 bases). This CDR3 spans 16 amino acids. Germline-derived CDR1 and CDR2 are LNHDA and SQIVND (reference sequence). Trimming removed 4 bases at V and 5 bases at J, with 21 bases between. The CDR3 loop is CASSSDRPLPGNEQYF. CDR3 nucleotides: TGTGCCAGTAGTAGCGACAGACCACTCCCAGGGAACGAGCAGTACTTC.

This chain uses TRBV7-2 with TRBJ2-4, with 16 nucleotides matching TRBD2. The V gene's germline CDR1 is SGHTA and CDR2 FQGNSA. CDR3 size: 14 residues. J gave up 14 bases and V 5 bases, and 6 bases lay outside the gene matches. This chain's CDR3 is CASSPGLAGGPKYF. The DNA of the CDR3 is TGTGCCAGCAGCCCGGGACTAGCGGGGGGGCCGAAGTACTTC.

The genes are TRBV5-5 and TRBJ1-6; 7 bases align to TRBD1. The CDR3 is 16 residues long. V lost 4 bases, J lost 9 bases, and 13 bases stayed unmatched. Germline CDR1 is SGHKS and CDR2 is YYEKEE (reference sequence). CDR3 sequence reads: CASSRGQVLLGSPLHF. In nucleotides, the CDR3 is TGTGCCAGCAGCAGAGGACAGGTTCTCCTGGGTTCACCCCTCCACTTT.

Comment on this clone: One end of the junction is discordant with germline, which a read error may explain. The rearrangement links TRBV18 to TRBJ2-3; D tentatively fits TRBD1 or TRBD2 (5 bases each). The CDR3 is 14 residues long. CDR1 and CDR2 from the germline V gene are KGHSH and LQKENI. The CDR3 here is CASSPRDPGDTQYF. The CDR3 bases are TGTGCCAGCTCCCCACGGGACCCAGGGGATACGCAGTATTTT.

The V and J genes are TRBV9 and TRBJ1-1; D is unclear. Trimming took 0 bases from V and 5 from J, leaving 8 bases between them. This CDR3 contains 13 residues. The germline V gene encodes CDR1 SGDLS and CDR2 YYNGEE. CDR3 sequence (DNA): TGTGCCAGCAGCGTAGTGAGTCGGACTGAAGCTTTCTTT. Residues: CASSVVSRTEAFF.

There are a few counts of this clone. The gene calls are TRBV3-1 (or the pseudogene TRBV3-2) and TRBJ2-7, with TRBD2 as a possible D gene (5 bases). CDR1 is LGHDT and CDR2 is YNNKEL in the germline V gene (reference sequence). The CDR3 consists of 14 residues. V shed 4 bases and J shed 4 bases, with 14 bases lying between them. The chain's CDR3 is CASSPGPGGYEQYF. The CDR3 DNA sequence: TGTGCCAGCAGCCCTGGTCCTGGAGGATACGAGCAGTACTTC.

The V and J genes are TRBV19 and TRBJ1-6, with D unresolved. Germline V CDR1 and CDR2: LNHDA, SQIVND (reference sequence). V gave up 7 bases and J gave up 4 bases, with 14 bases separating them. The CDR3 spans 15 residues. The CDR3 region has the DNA TGTGCCAGTAAAGGCGGACTCGATTATAATTCACCCCTCCACTTT. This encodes CASKGGLDYNSPLHF. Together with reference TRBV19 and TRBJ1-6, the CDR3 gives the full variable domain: DGGITQSPKYLFRKEGQNVTLSCEQNLNHDAMYWYRQDPGQGLRLIYYSQIVNDFQKGDIAEGYSVSREKKESFPLTVTSAQKNPTAFYLCASKGGLDYNSPLHFGNGTRLTVT.

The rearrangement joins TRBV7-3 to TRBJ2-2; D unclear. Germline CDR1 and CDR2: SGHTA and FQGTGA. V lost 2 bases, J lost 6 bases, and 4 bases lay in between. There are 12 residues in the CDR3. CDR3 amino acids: CASSLFAGELFF. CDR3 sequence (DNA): TGTGCCAGCAGCTTATTTGCCGGGGAGCTGTTTTTT.

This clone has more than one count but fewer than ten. The DNA for the CDR3 is TGTGCCAGCAAACAGATCCGGTACACTGAAGCTTTCTTT. Amino acid sequence: CASKQIRYTEAFF. This sequence joins TRBV28 and TRBJ1-1, with no clear D. The V end was cut by 7 bases, the J end by 3 bases, with 12 bases between. In germline, CDR1 is MDHEN, CDR2 SYDVKM. The CDR3 contains 13 residues.

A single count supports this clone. The CDR3 region is CASSRTGDYEQYF. CDR3 DNA sequence: TGTGCCAGCAGCCGGACGGGGGACTACGAGCAGTACTTC. The chain links TRBV7-8 to TRBJ2-7; perhaps TRBD2 as D (6 bases). With 5 bases removed from V and 3 bases from J, the gap between germline ends came to 11 bases. Germline V gene lookup returns CDR1 SGHVS and CDR2 FQNEAQ. CDR3 length: 13 residues.

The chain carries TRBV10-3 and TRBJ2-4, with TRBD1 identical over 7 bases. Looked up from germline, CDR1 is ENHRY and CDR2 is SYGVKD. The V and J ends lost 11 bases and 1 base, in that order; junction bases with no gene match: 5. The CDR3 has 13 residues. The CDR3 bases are TGTGCCCCCAGGGGGTACGCCAAAAACATTCAGTACTTC. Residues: CAPRGYAKNIQYF.

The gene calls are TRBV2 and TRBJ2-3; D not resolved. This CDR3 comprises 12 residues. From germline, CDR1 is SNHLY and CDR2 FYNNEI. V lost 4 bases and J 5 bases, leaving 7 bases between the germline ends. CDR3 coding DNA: TGTGCCAGCAGTGGGCCCAAAGATACGCAGTATTTT. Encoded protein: CASSGPKDTQYF. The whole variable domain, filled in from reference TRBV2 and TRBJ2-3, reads EPEVTQTPSHQVTQMGQEVILRCVPISNHLYFYWYRQILGQKVEFLVSFYNNEISEKSEIFDDQFSVERPDGSNFTLKIRSTKLEDSAMYFCASSGPKDTQYFGPGTRLTVL.

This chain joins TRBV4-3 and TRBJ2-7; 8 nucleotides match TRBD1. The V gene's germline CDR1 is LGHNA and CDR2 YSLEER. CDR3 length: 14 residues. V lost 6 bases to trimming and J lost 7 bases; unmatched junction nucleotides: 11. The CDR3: CASSPRDRTSEQYF. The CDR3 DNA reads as TGCGCCAGCAGTCCCCGGGACAGGACCTCTGAGCAGTACTTC.

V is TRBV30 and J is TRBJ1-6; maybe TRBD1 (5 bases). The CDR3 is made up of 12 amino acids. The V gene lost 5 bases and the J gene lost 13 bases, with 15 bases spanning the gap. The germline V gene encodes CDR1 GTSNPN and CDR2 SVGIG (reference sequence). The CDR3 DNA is TGTGCCTGGGGGCAGGGAGGGAGCCCCCTCCACTTT. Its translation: CAWGQGGSPLHF.

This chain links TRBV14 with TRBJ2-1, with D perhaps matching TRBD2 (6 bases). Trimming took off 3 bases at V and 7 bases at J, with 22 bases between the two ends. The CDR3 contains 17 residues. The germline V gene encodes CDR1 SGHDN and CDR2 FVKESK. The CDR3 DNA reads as TGTGCCAGCAGCCAGATTATCGGCGGGACTTGGGCGAATGAGCAGTTCTTC. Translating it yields CASSQIIGGTWANEQFF.

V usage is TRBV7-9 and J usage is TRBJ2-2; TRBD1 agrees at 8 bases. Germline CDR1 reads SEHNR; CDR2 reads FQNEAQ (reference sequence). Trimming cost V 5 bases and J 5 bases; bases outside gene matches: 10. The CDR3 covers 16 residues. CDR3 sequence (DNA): TGTGCCAGCAGCCCCCTCGGGGGACAGGTGACCGGGGAGCTGTTTTTT. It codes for CASSPLGGQVTGELFF.

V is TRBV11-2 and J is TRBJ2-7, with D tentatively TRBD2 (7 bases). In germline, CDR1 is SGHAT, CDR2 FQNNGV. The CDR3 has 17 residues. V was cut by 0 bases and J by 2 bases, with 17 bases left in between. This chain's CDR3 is CASSLEWGTGTTYEQYF. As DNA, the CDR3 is TGTGCCAGCAGCTTAGAGTGGGGAACAGGGACTACCTACGAGCAGTACTTC.

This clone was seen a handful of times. The CDR3 is CASSPPGGAGGNTGELFF. CDR3 nucleotides: TGTGCCAGCTCACCCCCTGGAGGAGCGGGAGGGAACACCGGGGAGCTGTTTTTT. The V gene is TRBV18, the J gene TRBJ2-2; TRBD2 aligns across 9 bases. Per germline, CDR1 KGHSH and CDR2 LQKENI. The trim removed 3 bases at V and 1 base at J, leaving 9 bases unmatched. This CDR3 spans 18 amino acids.

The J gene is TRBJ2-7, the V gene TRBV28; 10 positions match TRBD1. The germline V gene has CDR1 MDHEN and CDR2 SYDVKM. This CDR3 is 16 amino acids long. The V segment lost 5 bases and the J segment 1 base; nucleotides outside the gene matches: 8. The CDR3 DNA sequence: TGTGCCAGCAGTCAACCCGACAGGGGGCAATCCTACGAGCAGTACTTC. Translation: CASSQPDRGQSYEQYF.

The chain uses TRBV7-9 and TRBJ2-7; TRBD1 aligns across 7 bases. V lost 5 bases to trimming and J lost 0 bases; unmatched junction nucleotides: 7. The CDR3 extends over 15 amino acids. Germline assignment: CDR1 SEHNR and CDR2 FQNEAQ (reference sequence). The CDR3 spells CASSATRDSSYEQYF. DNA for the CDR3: TGTGCCAGCAGCGCAACCCGGGACAGCTCCTACGAGCAGTACTTC.

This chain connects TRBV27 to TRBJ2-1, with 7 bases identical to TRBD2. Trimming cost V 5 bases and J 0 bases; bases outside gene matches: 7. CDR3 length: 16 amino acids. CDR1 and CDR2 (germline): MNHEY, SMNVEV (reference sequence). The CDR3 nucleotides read TGTGCCAGCAGTACGCCCGGGGGGAGCTCCTACAATGAGCAGTTCTTC. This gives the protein CASSTPGGSSYNEQFF.

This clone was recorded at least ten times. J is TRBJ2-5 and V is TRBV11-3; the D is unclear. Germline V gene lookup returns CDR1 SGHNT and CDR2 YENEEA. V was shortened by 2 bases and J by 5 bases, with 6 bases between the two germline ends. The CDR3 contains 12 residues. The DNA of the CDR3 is TGTGCCAGCAGCTTAAGTGGCGAGACCCAGTACTTC. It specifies CASSLSGETQYF.

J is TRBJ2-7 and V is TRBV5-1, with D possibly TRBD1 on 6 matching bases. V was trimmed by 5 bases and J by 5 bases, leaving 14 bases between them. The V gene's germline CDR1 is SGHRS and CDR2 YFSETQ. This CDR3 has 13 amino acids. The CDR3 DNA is TGCGCCAGCAGGGGGTTCAGGGGTCACGAGCAGTACTTC. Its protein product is CASRGFRGHEQYF.